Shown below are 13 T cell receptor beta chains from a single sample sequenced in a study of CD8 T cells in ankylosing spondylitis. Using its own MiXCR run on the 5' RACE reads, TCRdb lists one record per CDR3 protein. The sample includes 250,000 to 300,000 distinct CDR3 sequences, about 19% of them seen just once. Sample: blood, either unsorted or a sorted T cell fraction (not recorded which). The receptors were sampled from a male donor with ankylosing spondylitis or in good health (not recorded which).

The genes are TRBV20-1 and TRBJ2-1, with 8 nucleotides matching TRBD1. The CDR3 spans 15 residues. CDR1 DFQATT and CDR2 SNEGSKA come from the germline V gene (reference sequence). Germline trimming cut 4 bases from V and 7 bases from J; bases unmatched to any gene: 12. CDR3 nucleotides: TGCAGTGCTACCTCTCCGGGACAGGCGTCTAATGAGCAGTTCTTC. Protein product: CSATSPGQASNEQFF.

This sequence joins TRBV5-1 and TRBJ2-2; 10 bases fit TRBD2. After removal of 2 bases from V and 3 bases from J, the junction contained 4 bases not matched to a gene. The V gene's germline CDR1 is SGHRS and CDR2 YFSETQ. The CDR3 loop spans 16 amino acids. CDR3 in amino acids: CASSFTLAGDTGELFF. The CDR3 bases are TGCGCCAGCAGCTTCACCCTAGCGGGAGACACCGGGGAGCTGTTTTTT.

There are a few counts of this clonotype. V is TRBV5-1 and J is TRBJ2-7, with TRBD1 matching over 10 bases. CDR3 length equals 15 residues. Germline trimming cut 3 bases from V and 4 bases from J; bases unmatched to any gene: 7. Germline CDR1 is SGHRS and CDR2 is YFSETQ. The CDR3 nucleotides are TGCGCCAGCAGCTGGACCCGGGACAGGGGATACGAGCAGTACGTC. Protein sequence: CASSWTRDRGYEQYV.

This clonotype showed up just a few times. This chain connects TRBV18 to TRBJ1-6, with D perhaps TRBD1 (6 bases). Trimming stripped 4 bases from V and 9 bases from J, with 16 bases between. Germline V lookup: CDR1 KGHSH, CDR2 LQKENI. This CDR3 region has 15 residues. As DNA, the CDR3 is TGTGCCAGCTCACTAGGTATAGGGGGAAGTTCACCCCTCCACTTT. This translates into CASSLGIGGSSPLHF. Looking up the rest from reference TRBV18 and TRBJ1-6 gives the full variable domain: NAGVMQNPRHLVRRRGQEARLRCSPMKGHSHVYWYRQLPEEGLKFMVYLQKENIIDESGMPKERFSAEFPKEGPSILRIQQVVRGDSAAYFCASSLGIGGSSPLHFGNGTRLTVT.

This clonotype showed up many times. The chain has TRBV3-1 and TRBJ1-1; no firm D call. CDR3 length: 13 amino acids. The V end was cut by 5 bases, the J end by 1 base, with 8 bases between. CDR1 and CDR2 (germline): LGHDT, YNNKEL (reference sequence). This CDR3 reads CASSRAGNTEAFF. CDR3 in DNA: TGTGCCAGCAGCAGGGCAGGGAACACTGAAGCTTTCTTT.

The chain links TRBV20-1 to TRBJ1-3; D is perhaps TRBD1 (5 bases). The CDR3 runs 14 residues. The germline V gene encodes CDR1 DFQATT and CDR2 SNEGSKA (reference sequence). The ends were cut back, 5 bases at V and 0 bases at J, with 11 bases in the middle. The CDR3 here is CSASGTDSGNTIYF. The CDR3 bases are TGCAGTGCTTCCGGGACGGACTCTGGAAACACCATATATTTT.

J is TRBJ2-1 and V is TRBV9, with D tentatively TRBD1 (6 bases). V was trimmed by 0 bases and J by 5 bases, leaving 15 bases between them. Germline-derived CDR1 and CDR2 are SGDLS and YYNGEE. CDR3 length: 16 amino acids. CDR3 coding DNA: TGTGCCAGCAGCGTAGAGTGGGGGCCAGTTAACAATGAGCAGTTCTTC. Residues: CASSVEWGPVNNEQFF. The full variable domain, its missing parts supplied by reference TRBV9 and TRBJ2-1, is DSGVTQTPKHLITATGQRVTLRCSPRSGDLSVYWYQQSLDQGLQFLIQYYNGEERAKGNILERFSAQQFPDLHSELNLSSLELGDSALYFCASSVEWGPVNNEQFFGPGTRLTVL.

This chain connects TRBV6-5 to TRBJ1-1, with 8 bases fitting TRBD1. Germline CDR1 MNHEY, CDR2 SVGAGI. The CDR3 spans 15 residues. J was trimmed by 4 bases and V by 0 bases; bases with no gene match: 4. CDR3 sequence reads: CASSYSGQAITEAFF. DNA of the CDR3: TGTGCCAGCAGTTACTCGGGACAGGCGATCACTGAAGCTTTCTTT.

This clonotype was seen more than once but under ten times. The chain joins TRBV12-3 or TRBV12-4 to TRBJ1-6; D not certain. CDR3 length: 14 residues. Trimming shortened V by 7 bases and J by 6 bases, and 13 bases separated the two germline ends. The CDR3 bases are TGTGCCAGCACCGCTCGACGATCTAATTCACCCCTCCACTTT. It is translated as CASTARRSNSPLHF.

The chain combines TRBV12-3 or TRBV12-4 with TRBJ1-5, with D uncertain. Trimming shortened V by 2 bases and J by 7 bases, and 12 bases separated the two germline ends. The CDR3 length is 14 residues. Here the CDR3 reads CASSLSDADQPQHF. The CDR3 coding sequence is TGTGCCAGCAGTTTATCGGACGCGGACCAGCCCCAGCATTTT.

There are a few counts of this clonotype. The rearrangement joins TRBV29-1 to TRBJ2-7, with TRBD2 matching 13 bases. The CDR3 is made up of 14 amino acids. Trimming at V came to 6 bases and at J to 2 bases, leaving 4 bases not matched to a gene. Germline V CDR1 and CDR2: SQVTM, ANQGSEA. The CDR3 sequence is CSVATSGRPYEQYV. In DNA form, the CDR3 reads TGCAGCGTCGCGACTAGCGGGAGGCCCTACGAGCAGTACGTC.

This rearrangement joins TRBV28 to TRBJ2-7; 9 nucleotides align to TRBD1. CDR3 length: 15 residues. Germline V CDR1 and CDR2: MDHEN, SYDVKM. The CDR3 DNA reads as TGTGCCAGCAGTCCACGGACAGGGGCAACGTACGAGCAGTGCGTC. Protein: CASSPRTGATYEQCV.

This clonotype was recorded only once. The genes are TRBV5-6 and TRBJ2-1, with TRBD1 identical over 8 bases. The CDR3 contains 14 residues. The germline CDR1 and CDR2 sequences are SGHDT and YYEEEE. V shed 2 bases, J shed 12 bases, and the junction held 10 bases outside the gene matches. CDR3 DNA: TGTGCCAGCAGCTTCGGACAGGGTCTTAGTGTGCAGTTCTTC. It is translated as CASSFGQGLSVQFF.